Presented here are 32 T cell receptor beta chains from one specimen sequenced in a study of blood T cell repertoires in COVID-19. Data came from immunoSEQ multiplex PCR; TCRdb stores just in-frame clones and leaves some out. Found here are about 150,000 clones, around 84% of them singletons; the top ten hold about 7.3%. Sequencing was carried out using PBMCs or T cells enriched from blood (not recorded which). These receptors originate from a man aged 50 to 59 who had recovered from COVID-19.

This clone was recorded once. CDR3 protein: CASSFIDLTTSTDTQYF. DNA for the CDR3: TGTGCCAGCAGTTTCATAGACTTGACTACTAGCACAGATACGCAGTATTTT. The V call is TRBV28, the J call TRBJ2-3; tentatively, D is TRBD2 (5 bases). The germline V and J ends were trimmed by 3 bases and 0 bases, with 16 bases remaining between them. CDR1 is MDHEN and CDR2 is SYDVKM in the germline V gene. The CDR3 runs 17 residues.

CDR3: CATSRAQGIRSEAFF. Written as DNA, the CDR3 is TGTGCCACCAGCAGAGCTCAGGGGATTCGTTCTGAAGCTTTCTTT. The chain employs TRBV15 and TRBJ1-1; TRBD1 might be the D (6 bases). Germline V CDR1 and CDR2: LNHNV, YYDKDF (reference sequence). The CDR3 runs 15 residues. V was cut by 1 base and J by 6 bases, with 15 bases left in between.

This clone was found once. The V call is TRBV7-8, the J call TRBJ2-2; D is uncertain. CDR3 length equals 12 residues. Germline assignment: CDR1 SGHVS and CDR2 FQNEAQ. With 0 bases removed from V and 8 bases from J, the gap between germline ends came to 4 bases. CDR3 bases: TGTGCCAGCAGCTTAGCGAGGGGGGAGCTGTTTTTT. It specifies CASSLARGELFF.

The chain carries TRBV2 and TRBJ1-5; the D is unclear. Germline-derived CDR1 and CDR2 are SNHLY and FYNNEI. The ends were cut back, 1 base at V and 7 bases at J, with 11 bases in the middle. The CDR3 consists of 14 residues. The CDR3: CASSEERGSQPQHF. The CDR3, as DNA: TGTGCCAGCAGTGAAGAGAGAGGATCGCAGCCCCAGCATTTT.

The chain is built from TRBV30 and TRBJ2-2, with D tentatively TRBD1 (6 bases). Germline assignment: CDR1 GTSNPN and CDR2 SVGIG (reference sequence). There are 15 residues in the CDR3. V dropped 1 base and J dropped 0 bases, with 9 bases sitting between them. The DNA for the CDR3 is TGTGCCTGGAGTGGGGACAACACGAACACCGGGGAGCTGTTTTTT. It is translated as CAWSGDNTNTGELFF.

A note on this clone: A much larger clone lies one base from this, so it may be a read error. Other DNA sequences of this sample code for an identical CDR3. The chain is built from TRBV5-1 and TRBJ2-1; 8 bases fit TRBD2. The CDR3 contains 14 residues. CDR1 SGHRS and CDR2 YFSETQ come from the germline V gene. J was trimmed by 2 bases and V by 2 bases; bases with no gene match: 0. The CDR3 reads CASSFSGAYNEQFF. Written as DNA, the CDR3 is TGCGCCAGCAGCTTTAGCGGGGCCTACAATGAGCAGTTCTTC.

The CDR3 DNA reads as TGTGCCACCAGCAAACAAAGTTCCCCTCCCGGGGAGCTGTTTTTT. Its protein is CATSKQSSPPGELFF. The chain is built from TRBV15 and TRBJ2-2; unclear D gene. V was pared by 4 bases and J by 6 bases, with 15 bases between. Germline lookup yields CDR1 LNHNV and CDR2 YYDKDF (reference sequence). This CDR3 spans 15 amino acids.

The rearrangement links TRBV5-1 to TRBJ2-3; 11 bases are shared with TRBD2. With V trimmed by 3 bases and J by 2 bases, 5 bases remained unmatched. The germline CDR1 and CDR2 sequences are SGHRS and YFSETQ. This CDR3 region has 16 residues. CDR3 in amino acids: CASSSLAGGLTDTQYF. CDR3 in DNA: TGCGCCAGCAGCTCATTAGCGGGGGGGCTCACAGATACGCAGTATTTT.

The chain joins TRBV5-1 to TRBJ1-2; D unclear. The CDR3 totals 12 residues. Germline assignment: CDR1 SGHRS and CDR2 YFSETQ. With 5 bases removed from V and 8 bases from J, the gap between germline ends came to 13 bases. Here the CDR3 DNA reads TGCGCCAGCAGGGGCAGCTCTGGGGGCTACACCTTC. Its translation: CASRGSSGGYTF.

This clone was counted once. CDR3 amino acids: CASSLNSNEKLFF. The CDR3 coding sequence is TGTGCCAGCAGCTTAAATAGTAATGAAAAACTGTTTTTT. V and J are TRBV7-2 and TRBJ1-4, with D uncertain. V lost 2 bases and J 4 bases, leaving 5 bases between the germline ends. In germline, CDR1 is SGHTA, CDR2 FQGNSA. The CDR3 consists of 13 residues.

The chain is built from TRBV12-3 or TRBV12-4 and TRBJ2-5, with D perhaps matching TRBD2 (5 bases). The CDR3 is made up of 13 amino acids. V gave up 3 bases and J gave up 9 bases, with 14 bases separating them. CDR3 DNA sequence: TGTGCCAGCAGTTTTGAGGGAGCCGGTCCCCAGTACTTC. Translated, it gives CASSFEGAGPQYF.

The chain joins TRBV27 to TRBJ1-1; possibly TRBD1 for D (5 bases). The V gene's germline CDR1 is MNHEY and CDR2 SMNVEV (reference sequence). Trimming cost V 3 bases and J 2 bases, with 10 bases left between them. There are 14 residues in the CDR3. This CDR3 is CASSFSGDNTEAFF. CDR3 nucleotide sequence: TGTGCCAGCAGTTTTTCGGGGGATAACACTGAAGCTTTCTTT.

This chain uses TRBV7-8 with TRBJ2-2; TRBD2 aligns across 7 bases. With 1 base clipped from V and 7 bases from J, the junction kept 6 bases outside the gene matches. The CDR3 spans 15 residues. The germline gives CDR1 SGHVS, CDR2 FQNEAQ. The CDR3 DNA sequence: TGTGCCAGCAGCTTAGTCGGGGGGTTCGTCGGGGAGCTGTTTTTT. Its protein is CASSLVGGFVGELFF.

The sample holds a few counts of this clone. The chain is built from TRBV7-6 and TRBJ1-3, with 8 positions matching TRBD1. Germline V lookup: CDR1 SGHVS, CDR2 FNYEAQ. This CDR3 is 16 amino acids long. V gave up 3 bases and J gave up 2 bases; unmatched junction bases: 6. The CDR3 loop reads CASSLTIRGPGNTIYF. The CDR3 DNA reads TGTGCCAGCAGCTTGACAATCAGGGGGCCTGGAAACACCATATATTTT. Complete variable domain (other parts from reference TRBV7-6 and TRBJ1-3): GAGVSQSPRYKVTKRGQDVALRCDPISGHVSLYWYRQALGQGPEFLTYFNYEAQQDKSGLPNDRFSAERPEGSISTLTIQRTEQRDSAMYRCASSLTIRGPGNTIYFGEGSWLTVV.

V is TRBV15 and J is TRBJ2-5, with D hard to call. The CDR3 contains 13 residues. Trimming cost V 1 base and J 5 bases, with 8 bases left between them. Germline V CDR1 and CDR2: LNHNV, YYDKDF (reference sequence). The CDR3 DNA reads as TGTGCCACCAGCAGAGTCCCCAGGGAGACCCAGTACTTC. It specifies CATSRVPRETQYF.

The chain carries TRBV7-2 and TRBJ2-5, with D maybe TRBD1 (5 bases). Looked up from germline, CDR1 is SGHTA and CDR2 is FQGNSA. CDR3 length: 13 amino acids. Trimming removed 4 bases at V and 7 bases at J, with 13 bases between. CDR3 region: CASSSREGGTQYF. The DNA for the CDR3 is TGTGCCAGCAGCTCCAGGGAAGGCGGGACCCAGTACTTC.

The rearrangement links TRBV5-1 to TRBJ1-2; TRBD1 might be the D (5 bases). The V and J ends lost 2 bases and 0 bases respectively, with 14 bases between them. Germline V lookup: CDR1 SGHRS, CDR2 YFSETQ. The CDR3 totals 16 residues. The CDR3 reads CASSLRTGNANYGYTF. The DNA of the CDR3 is TGCGCCAGCAGCTTACGAACAGGAAATGCTAACTATGGCTACACCTTC.

The CDR3 region is CASSSRTGGLSSPLHF. DNA for the CDR3: TGTGCCAGCAGCTCCAGGACAGGGGGCTTGAGTTCACCCCTCCACTTT. The rearrangement links TRBV5-4 to TRBJ1-6, with 11 bases matching TRBD1. The V gene's germline CDR1 is SGHNT and CDR2 YYREEE (reference sequence). V lost 3 bases and J lost 9; bases outside the gene matches: 8. CDR3 length: 16 amino acids.

The chain uses TRBV2 and TRBJ2-3; 14 bases align to TRBD2. After removal of 3 bases from V and 4 bases from J, the junction contained 3 bases not matched to a gene. Germline V gene data show CDR1 as SNHLY and CDR2 as FYNNEI. This CDR3 is 16 amino acids long. The CDR3 is CASSDPGLAGADTQYF. The CDR3 DNA sequence: TGTGCCAGCAGTGACCCGGGACTAGCGGGGGCAGATACGCAGTATTTT.

CDR3: CASRLAGTYEQYF. The CDR3 DNA reads as TGTGCCAGTAGACTAGCGGGGACCTACGAGCAGTACTTC. The chain couples TRBV7-2 to TRBJ2-7; TRBD2 aligns across 11 bases. In germline, CDR1 is SGHTA, CDR2 FQGNSA. V trimming: 9 bases; J trimming: 2 bases; junction bases outside the gene matches: 3. CDR3 length: 13 amino acids. Variable domain in full (rest from reference TRBV7-2 and TRBJ2-7): GAGVSQSPSNKVTEKGKDVELRCDPISGHTALYWYRQSLGQGLEFLIYFQGNSAPDKSGLPSDRFSAERTGGSVSTLTIQRTQQEDSAVYLCASRLAGTYEQYFGPGTRLTVT.

The chain is built from TRBV6-5 and TRBJ1-1; unclear D gene. CDR1 MNHEY and CDR2 SVGAGI come from the germline V gene. This CDR3 is built from 15 residues. Trimming cost V 2 bases and J 1 base, with 11 bases left between them. The chain's CDR3 is CASSYRWSGNTEAFF. As DNA, the CDR3 is TGTGCCAGCAGTTACCGGTGGTCGGGGAACACTGAAGCTTTCTTT.

The chain combines TRBV7-9 with TRBJ1-1; TRBD1 might be the D (6 bases). V dropped 6 bases and J dropped 0 bases, with 11 bases sitting between them. Germline V CDR1 and CDR2: SEHNR, FQNEAQ (reference sequence). This CDR3 has 14 amino acids. The CDR3 sequence: CASRLTGMNTEAFF. In DNA form, the CDR3 reads TGTGCCAGCAGACTGACAGGAATGAACACTGAAGCTTTCTTT.

This clone was seen more than once but under ten times. The rearrangement links TRBV30 to TRBJ1-1; D is unresolved. The germline V and J ends were trimmed by 0 bases and 4 bases, with 15 bases remaining between them. The germline V gene encodes CDR1 GTSNPN and CDR2 SVGIG (reference sequence). This CDR3 has 15 residues. The CDR3: CAWSVLGTRSTEAFF. CDR3 sequence (DNA): TGTGCCTGGAGTGTACTCGGCACTAGGAGCACTGAAGCTTTCTTT.

J is TRBJ1-4 and V is TRBV7-8, with a possible D match to TRBD1 (5 bases). CDR1 SGHVS and CDR2 FQNEAQ come from the germline V gene. Trimming shortened V by 0 bases and J by 0 bases, and 8 bases separated the two germline ends. The CDR3 spans 16 residues. The CDR3 nucleotides are TGTGCCAGCAGCTTAGCGCGGGGGGCAACTAATGAAAAACTGTTTTTT. Translated: CASSLARGATNEKLFF.

V is TRBV2 and J is TRBJ1-3; possible D gene TRBD1, 6 bases. Trimming cost V 6 bases and J 0 bases, with 12 bases left between them. CDR3 length equals 15 residues. Germline CDR1 SNHLY, CDR2 FYNNEI. CDR3 sequence (DNA): TGTGCCAGCAGCCAAGACAGGAGCTCTGGAAACACCATATATTTT. Its protein is CASSQDRSSGNTIYF.

This clone is a singleton in its sample. The rearrangement links TRBV18 to TRBJ1-3, with D possibly matching TRBD1 (5 bases). The CDR3 runs 17 residues. Germline assignment: CDR1 KGHSH and CDR2 LQKENI. Trimming took off 3 bases at V and 0 bases at J, with 15 bases between the two ends. This CDR3 is CASSPNLGQTSGNTIYF. CDR3 DNA: TGTGCCAGCTCACCCAATCTTGGACAAACCTCTGGAAACACCATATATTTT.

The rearrangement uses TRBV7-3 and TRBJ2-5; 8 bases line up with TRBD2. The V gene's germline CDR1 is SGHTA and CDR2 FQGTGA. This CDR3 is built from 15 residues. V was pared by 5 bases and J by 0 bases, with 5 bases of the junction left unmatched. This chain's CDR3 is CASSSSGGHQETQYF. In DNA form, the CDR3 reads TGTGCCAGCAGCAGCAGCGGGGGCCACCAAGAGACCCAGTACTTC.

Written as DNA, the CDR3 is TGCGCCAGCAGCCGTGGGACAGCTAATAATTCACCCCTCCACTTT. Residues: CASSRGTANNSPLHF. The chain employs TRBV4-1 and TRBJ1-6, with 7 bases lining up with TRBD1. This CDR3 is 15 amino acids long. Trimming took 4 bases from V and 5 from J; bases not matched to a gene: 5. The V gene's germline CDR1 is MGHRA and CDR2 YSYEKL.

The gene calls are TRBV4-2 and TRBJ2-1; 7 bases match TRBD2. Germline V gene data show CDR1 as LGHNA and CDR2 as YNFKEQ. V gave up 0 bases and J gave up 9 bases; unmatched junction bases: 8. The CDR3 totals 15 residues. CDR3 sequence reads: CASSQDRGLAGEQFF. As DNA, the CDR3 is TGTGCCAGCAGCCAAGATAGGGGTTTAGCGGGTGAGCAGTTCTTC.

The V gene is TRBV7-9, the J gene TRBJ2-2, with 8 bases identical to TRBD1. The CDR3 length is 16 residues. V shed 3 bases and J 1 base; nucleotides not matched to a gene: 4. The germline CDR1 and CDR2 sequences are SEHNR and FQNEAQ (reference sequence). CDR3 protein: CASSFRTGLNTGELFF. The CDR3 coding sequence is TGTGCCAGCAGCTTTAGGACAGGGTTGAACACCGGGGAGCTGTTTTTT. The full variable domain, its missing parts supplied by reference TRBV7-9 and TRBJ2-2, is DTGVSQNPRHKITKRGQNVTFRCDPISEHNRLYWYRQTLGQGPEFLTYFQNEAQLEKSRLLSDRFSAERPKGSFSTLEIQRTEQGDSAMYLCASSFRTGLNTGELFFGEGSRLTVL.

The chain joins TRBV7-3 to TRBJ2-7; TRBD2 matches 12 bases. Germline CDR1 and CDR2: SGHTA and FQGTGA. This CDR3 has 14 amino acids. The V and J ends lost 4 bases and 4 bases, in that order; junction bases with no gene match: 2. The CDR3, as DNA: TGTGCCAGCAGCTGGACTAGCGGGGAGTACGAGCAGTACTTC. Its translation is CASSWTSGEYEQYF. Complete variable domain (other parts from reference TRBV7-3 and TRBJ2-7): GAGVSQTPSNKVTEKGKYVELRCDPISGHTALYWYRQSLGQGPEFLIYFQGTGAADDSGLPNDRFFAVRPEGSVSTLKIQRTERGDSAVYLCASSWTSGEYEQYFGPGTRLTVT.

The rearrangement uses TRBV12-3 or TRBV12-4 and TRBJ1-3; no definite D call. V was trimmed by 4 bases and J by 7 bases, leaving 5 bases between them. The CDR3 has 11 residues. CDR3 bases: TGTGCCAGCAGTTACGGGAACACCATATATTTT. It codes for CASSYGNTIYF.